These 21 T cell receptor beta chains share one sample of origin, sequenced in a study of T cells in Graves' hyperthyroidism and ophthalmopathy. Researchers amplified the TCR beta CDR3 regions from RNA transcripts. A set of HTBI primers served as the primers for a first-round RT-PCR of the TCR CDR3. In TCRdb, the multiplex PCR reads were re-called with MiXCR into one record per CDR3 protein. Altogether hundreds of thousands of distinct CDR3 sequences are present, 11% to 15% being singletons, with the ten largest covering roughly a tenth. Sequenced input: blood. These receptor sequences come from a woman younger than 30 with Graves' hyperthyroidism.

This clonotype has ten or more counts. The V gene is TRBV4-1, the J gene TRBJ1-1; 11 nucleotides line up with TRBD1. The germline V gene has CDR1 MGHRA and CDR2 YSYEKL. The CDR3 has 15 residues. V dropped 4 bases and J dropped 2; count of bases not matched to a gene: 3. The CDR3 nucleotides are TGCGCCAGCAGCCCTGGACAGGGGGCCAACACTGAAGCTTTCTTT. Encoded protein: CASSPGQGANTEAFF.

This clonotype was seen repeatedly, ten times or more. The chain is built from TRBV2 and TRBJ2-3, with D unclear. CDR1 and CDR2 (germline): SNHLY, FYNNEI. Trimming took off 2 bases at V and 5 bases at J, with 17 bases between the two ends. The CDR3 is 16 amino acids. CDR3 DNA: TGTGCCAGCAGTGAAACCCTCTCCCACCTCGGAGATACGCAGTATTTT. It encodes CASSETLSHLGDTQYF.

This rearrangement joins TRBV2 to TRBJ2-7; D is undetermined. V was pared by 3 bases and J by 4 bases, with 22 bases between. The length of the CDR3 is 17 residues. The germline V gene has CDR1 SNHLY and CDR2 FYNNEI. The CDR3 here is CASSDLGGLPLSYEQYF. The CDR3 DNA follows: TGTGCCAGCAGTGATTTGGGTGGGCTACCCCTGAGTTACGAGCAGTACTTC.

J is TRBJ2-7 and V is TRBV4-1; weak D call: TRBD1 (5 bases). Deletions cut 1 base from V and 3 bases from J, with 13 bases between. The CDR3 has 15 amino acids. Per the germline V gene, CDR1 is MGHRA and CDR2 is YSYEKL. In DNA form, the CDR3 reads TGCGCCAGCAGCCAAGCGAGACCAGGGATCTACGAGCAGTACTTC. This gives the protein CASSQARPGIYEQYF.

This clonotype was seen at least ten times. The gene calls are TRBV7-2 and TRBJ2-3, with 7 bases aligning to TRBD2. The junction had 4 bases not matched to a gene; V was cut back by 5 bases and J by 2 bases. Germline values: CDR1 SGHTA, CDR2 FQGNSA. CDR3 length equals 14 residues. DNA for the CDR3: TGTGCCAGCAGCGACCGGGACTACACAGATACGCAGTATTTT. It translates to CASSDRDYTDTQYF.

The chain recombines TRBV6-1 with TRBJ2-2; D remains ambiguous. The ends were cut back, 7 bases at V and 7 bases at J, with 13 bases in the middle. This CDR3 has 13 amino acids. CDR1 and CDR2 from the germline V gene are MNHNS and SASEGT. CDR3 in amino acids: CASMRYESGELFF. CDR3 bases: TGTGCCAGCATGCGTTACGAAAGCGGGGAGCTGTTTTTT.

This clonotype was found many times. The chain employs TRBV12-3 or TRBV12-4 and TRBJ1-2; D is ambiguous. This CDR3 contains 14 residues. Deletions cut 3 bases from V and 0 bases from J, with 8 bases between. The CDR3 region is CASSFKLSNYGYTF. For the CDR3, the DNA is TGTGCCAGCAGTTTCAAGCTCTCTAACTATGGCTACACCTTC.

The chain uses TRBV19 and TRBJ2-3; D not resolved. CDR1 LNHDA and CDR2 SQIVND come from the germline V gene (reference sequence). The V and J ends lost 5 bases and 3 bases respectively, with 12 bases between them. The CDR3 sequence is 14 residues long. CDR3 sequence: CASSLSPDTDTQYF. CDR3 nucleotides: TGTGCCAGTAGTCTATCCCCGGATACAGATACGCAGTATTTT.

This clonotype was counted many times. The chain employs TRBV18 and TRBJ1-4; tentatively, D is TRBD1 (6 bases). The CDR3 totals 13 residues. Looked up from germline, CDR1 is KGHSH and CDR2 is LQKENI. V lost 2 bases to trimming and J lost 7 bases, with 8 bases between them. CDR3 sequence: CASSPGGSEKLFF. CDR3 nucleotides: TGTGCCAGCTCACCAGGGGGCAGTGAAAAACTGTTTTTT.

In its sample, this clonotype was seen a few times. The chain has TRBV20-1 and TRBJ1-5, with D tentatively TRBD1 (5 bases). Germline CDR1 and CDR2: DFQATT and SNEGSKA (reference sequence). The CDR3 has 15 residues. V gave up 3 bases and J gave up 3 bases, with 15 bases separating them. The CDR3 bases are TGCAGTGCTAGGGCCTGGCGAGGGGTCAATCAGCCCCAGCATTTT. The encoded protein is CSARAWRGVNQPQHF.

This clonotype showed up many times. The chain uses TRBV7-9 and TRBJ2-3; D tentatively reads TRBD1 or TRBD2 (5 bases each). The germline V gene has CDR1 SEHNR and CDR2 FQNEAQ (reference sequence). The CDR3 length is 20 residues. Trimming stripped 1 base from V and 2 bases from J, with 25 bases between. The CDR3 reads CASSLEVGRRLAVNTDTQYF. The CDR3 nucleotides are TGTGCCAGCAGCTTAGAGGTGGGACGGCGGCTGGCGGTCAACACAGATACGCAGTATTTT.

This clonotype came up a few times. The chain has TRBV24-1 and TRBJ2-2, with unresolved D. V lost 3 bases and J 6 bases, leaving 13 bases between the germline ends. Germline assignment: CDR1 KGHDR and CDR2 SFDVKD. There are 15 residues in the CDR3. The CDR3 here is CATSDPIRVSGELFF. CDR3 DNA: TGTGCCACCAGTGATCCCATTCGAGTCTCCGGGGAGCTGTTTTTT.

In this sample, this clonotype turned up a few times. With a much larger clone just one base away, this may be a read error. CDR3 coding DNA: TGCAGTGCTAGAGCTAACAATGAGCAGTACTTC. Translated, it gives CSARANNEQYF. The chain joins TRBV20-1 to TRBJ2-1; no clear D gene. The J call may be wrong; the DNA end is better matched by TRBJ2-7. Germline values: CDR1 DFQATT, CDR2 SNEGSKA (reference sequence). The CDR3 spans 11 residues.

This clonotype was recorded many times. The chain links TRBV5-1 to TRBJ1-5; TRBD1 is a possible D gene (5 bases). The germline V gene has CDR1 SGHRS and CDR2 YFSETQ. V lost 0 bases to trimming and J lost 1 base, with 11 bases between them. This CDR3 is built from 16 residues. The CDR3 is CASSLVPGASNQPQHF. The CDR3 DNA reads as TGCGCCAGCAGCTTGGTCCCCGGGGCAAGCAATCAGCCCCAGCATTTT.

J is TRBJ2-7 and V is TRBV2, with 8 bases fitting TRBD2. This CDR3 comprises 14 residues. J was trimmed by 2 bases and V by 6 bases; bases with no gene match: 6. Germline CDR1 and CDR2: SNHLY and FYNNEI. The CDR3 bases are TGTGCCAGCAGGAGTAGCGGGACCCCCTACGAGCAGTACTTC. Its translation: CASRSSGTPYEQYF.

Concerning this clonotype: Being one base from a much bigger clone, this may be a read error. The rearrangement links TRBV3-1 to TRBJ2-7; 9 bases are shared with TRBD2. CDR1 and CDR2 from the germline V gene are LGHDT and YNNKEL (reference sequence). The CDR3 extends over 14 amino acids. The CDR3: CANSPSRLAVEQYF. In DNA form, the CDR3 reads TGTGCCAACAGCCCCTCCCGACTAGCGGTCGAGCAGTACTTC.

This clonotype was seen repeatedly, ten times or more. The chain is built from TRBV28 and TRBJ1-5; tentative D call: TRBD1 (5 bases). Germline CDR1 MDHEN, CDR2 SYDVKM. This CDR3 is 17 amino acids long. The V and J ends lost 2 bases and 4 bases respectively, with 18 bases between them. In DNA form, the CDR3 reads TGTGCCAGCAGTTTAAGGTCTCCCGAGGGGCTAAATCAGCCCCAGCATTTT. Its translation: CASSLRSPEGLNQPQHF.

The chain joins TRBV7-9 to TRBJ2-7; 7 positions match TRBD2. The V gene's germline CDR1 is SEHNR and CDR2 FQNEAQ (reference sequence). The CDR3 length is 14 residues. The V segment lost 7 bases and the J segment 3 bases; nucleotides outside the gene matches: 9. The CDR3 region is CASNAGGRDYEQYF. The CDR3, as DNA: TGTGCCAGCAACGCCGGGGGGAGGGACTACGAGCAGTACTTC. Combining the CDR3 with reference TRBV7-9 and TRBJ2-7 gives the whole variable domain DTGVSQNPRHKITKRGQNVTFRCDPISEHNRLYWYRQTLGQGPEFLTYFQNEAQLEKSRLLSDRFSAERPKGSFSTLEIQRTEQGDSAMYLCASNAGGRDYEQYFGPGTRLTVT.

This clonotype was seen repeatedly, ten times or more. The V gene is TRBV24-1, the J gene TRBJ2-5; 8 nucleotides agree with TRBD2. Germline V gene data show CDR1 as KGHDR and CDR2 as SFDVKD. V lost 4 bases and J lost 1; bases outside the gene matches: 10. This CDR3 contains 17 residues. The CDR3 is CATSDPRAGALQETQYF. In DNA, the CDR3 is TGTGCCACCAGTGACCCTAGAGCGGGAGCCCTCCAAGAGACCCAGTACTTC.

This clonotype has just a few counts. V and J are TRBV30 and TRBJ2-5; TRBD2 is a possible D gene (5 bases). Trimming removed 2 bases at V and 7 bases at J, with 20 bases between. Germline assignment: CDR1 GTSNPN and CDR2 SVGIG (reference sequence). The CDR3 is made up of 15 amino acids. For the CDR3, the DNA is TGTGCCTGGAGTTTGGTGGGGAGACCCCCGGGGACCCAGTACTTC. Encoded protein: CAWSLVGRPPGTQYF.

The chain links TRBV4-1 to TRBJ2-7; possibly TRBD1 for D (5 bases). The germline CDR1 and CDR2 sequences are MGHRA and YSYEKL. V lost 3 bases and J lost 4, with 13 bases in between. This CDR3 spans 14 amino acids. CDR3 coding DNA: TGCGCCAGCAGCCATCTCGGGCAGGGTTACGAGCAGTACTTC. Protein product: CASSHLGQGYEQYF.